This entry concerns a single T cell receptor beta chain. Its antigen is currently unknown. V gave up 6 bases and J gave up 4 bases, with 13 bases separating them. This CDR3 is built from 14 residues. Germline CDR1 is MNHNS and CDR2 is SASEGT. Every subset had its genomic DNA shared out evenly among several immunoSEQ plates. Clones were read by immunoSEQ multiplex PCR, and TCRdb kept only the in-frame ones, dropping some. The data contain around 510,000 clones, around 77% of them singletons. The data belong to a study of shared clonotypes between healthy human individuals. Study-wide results and limits: It was the few donors that limited the genetic and exposure-history diversity represented. Sequencing depth was a factor that was expected to affect clonotype sharing among donors.

This TCR was recovered from a woman aged 40 to 50 in good health. Some clones in this sample may be carry-over from other donors' samples. The chain is built from TRBV6-1 and TRBJ1-5; D remains ambiguous. The sequenced sample was PBMCs. CDR3 sequence reads: CASRGGVSNQPQHF. DNA for the CDR3: TGTGCCAGCAGGGGTGGTGTCTCTAATCAGCCCCAGCATTTT.